These 13 T cell receptor beta chains were sequenced from one sample in a study of T cell changes during pregnancy in multiple sclerosis. Sequencing was performed with immunoSEQ multiplex PCR; in TCRdb, only in-frame clones are kept and a portion is missing. The data hold some 60,000 clones, with approximately 90% observed a single time. The sample in question was peripheral blood, obtained in the first trimester of pregnancy. All receptors come from a female donor in good health, enrolled as a control in a pregnancy study.

This chain connects TRBV19 to TRBJ1-1; no reliable D call. CDR1 is LNHDA, CDR2 SQIVND, per germline (reference sequence). Trimming stripped 3 bases from V and 3 bases from J, with 14 bases between. CDR3 length equals 15 residues. The CDR3: CASSIGWRGDTEAFF. In DNA form, the CDR3 reads TGTGCCAGTAGTATTGGTTGGCGGGGAGACACTGAAGCTTTCTTT.

The V and J genes are TRBV21-1 and TRBJ2-2; the D call of TRBD2 is as the table states it, not checked on the DNA. TRBV21-1 is classified as a pseudogene. CDR3 length equals 17 residues. This CDR3 is CASSKEASGRNAGELFF. The CDR3, as DNA: TGTGCCAGCAGCAAAGAGGCTAGCGGGAGGAACGCCGGGGAGCTGTTTTTT.

The chain is built from TRBV11-2 and TRBJ2-5, with D unresolved. The germline CDR1 and CDR2 sequences are SGHAT and FQNNGV. The CDR3 covers 12 residues. Deletions cut 3 bases from V and 2 bases from J, with 4 bases between. The CDR3 DNA is TGTGCCAGCAGCTTGCTACAAGAGACCCAGTACTTC. Amino acids: CASSLLQETQYF.

This chain links TRBV5-6 with TRBJ2-1; D is possibly TRBD2 (6 bases). Per the germline V gene, CDR1 is SGHDT and CDR2 is YYEEEE. Trimming cost V 3 bases and J 5 bases, with 18 bases left between them. The CDR3 loop spans 16 amino acids. The CDR3 bases are TGTGCCAGCAGCTACGGGACTCCGAGCGTAAACAATGAGCAGTTCTTC. It yields the protein CASSYGTPSVNNEQFF.

The chain employs TRBV29-1 and TRBJ1-2, with 8 bases identical to TRBD1. The germline V gene has CDR1 SQVTM and CDR2 ANQGSEA. J was trimmed by 5 bases and V by 3 bases; bases with no gene match: 11. CDR3 size: 15 residues. Here the CDR3 reads CSVDIGRGQGYGYTF. As DNA, the CDR3 is TGCAGCGTTGACATCGGCAGGGGGCAAGGGTATGGCTACACCTTC.

CDR3 DNA sequence: TGTGCCAGCAGCTCTGGACTAAGGACCCAGTACTTC. Protein product: CASSSGLRTQYF. This chain connects TRBV28 to TRBJ2-5; D perhaps matches TRBD2 (6 bases). The CDR3 length is 12 residues. The V and J ends lost 6 bases and 7 bases respectively, with 12 bases between them. CDR1 MDHEN and CDR2 SYDVKM come from the germline V gene.

The chain employs TRBV9 and TRBJ2-1, with TRBD2 matching over 9 bases. The germline CDR1 and CDR2 sequences are SGDLS and YYNGEE. The CDR3 contains 14 residues. V gave up 3 bases and J gave up 8 bases; unmatched junction bases: 6. As DNA, the CDR3 is TGTGCCAGCAGCGAGGGACTAGCTGAGTATGAGCAGTTCTTC. It codes for CASSEGLAEYEQFF.

The chain employs TRBV7-2 and TRBJ2-5; maybe TRBD2 (5 bases). This CDR3 is 15 amino acids long. Trimming removed 1 base at V and 5 bases at J, with 14 bases between. The germline V gene encodes CDR1 SGHTA and CDR2 FQGNSA. The DNA of the CDR3 is TGTGCCAGCAGCTTAGGGAGAGGGCCTGGGGAGACCCAGTACTTC. Translated: CASSLGRGPGETQYF.

The genes are TRBV27 and TRBJ2-7; TRBD2 matches 9 bases. Germline loops: CDR1 MNHEY, CDR2 SMNVEV (reference sequence). This CDR3 has 16 amino acids. The junction had 14 bases not matched to a gene; V was cut back by 6 bases and J by 5 bases. The CDR3 region has the DNA TGTGCCAGCAGCCTTACCATAGCGGGAGTTTCCCACGAGCAGTACTTC. It translates to CASSLTIAGVSHEQYF.

The rearrangement uses TRBV11-2 and TRBJ2-5; D is possibly TRBD1 (5 bases). Trimming pared 3 bases from V and 7 bases from J, leaving 9 bases between. This CDR3 is 12 amino acids long. Germline CDR1 is SGHAT and CDR2 is FQNNGV. The DNA for the CDR3 is TGTGCCAGCAGCTTGGGGCCCCGGACCCAGTACTTC. Protein: CASSLGPRTQYF.

This clone was seen once. The CDR3 DNA reads as TGTGCCAGCAGTACATACAGCGGACAGGACGGGGAAAAACTGTTTTTT. Translation gives CASSTYSGQDGEKLFF. The gene calls are TRBV6-6 and TRBJ1-4, with TRBD1 matching over 7 bases. This CDR3 is built from 16 residues. The germline V gene encodes CDR1 MNHNY and CDR2 SVGAGI (reference sequence). V lost 5 bases to trimming and J lost 8 bases; unmatched junction nucleotides: 14.

This clone was observed a few times. The chain uses TRBV5-6 and TRBJ1-2, with 8 bases fitting TRBD1. CDR3 size: 16 residues. Germline V gives CDR1 SGHDT, CDR2 YYEEEE. V gave up 4 bases and J gave up 4 bases; unmatched junction bases: 12. CDR3 residues: CASSLASGGWSYGYTF. CDR3 bases: TGTGCCAGCAGCCTCGCTTCAGGGGGCTGGAGCTATGGCTACACCTTC.

The chain recombines TRBV7-6 with TRBJ2-3; 9 positions match TRBD1. V was clipped by 3 bases and J by 2 bases; unmatched bases: 15. Germline V gives CDR1 SGHVS, CDR2 FNYEAQ. The CDR3 covers 19 residues. The CDR3 reads CASSLQPGTGTLLTDTQYF. For the CDR3, the DNA is TGTGCCAGCAGCTTGCAACCCGGGACAGGGACCCTCCTCACAGATACGCAGTATTTT.